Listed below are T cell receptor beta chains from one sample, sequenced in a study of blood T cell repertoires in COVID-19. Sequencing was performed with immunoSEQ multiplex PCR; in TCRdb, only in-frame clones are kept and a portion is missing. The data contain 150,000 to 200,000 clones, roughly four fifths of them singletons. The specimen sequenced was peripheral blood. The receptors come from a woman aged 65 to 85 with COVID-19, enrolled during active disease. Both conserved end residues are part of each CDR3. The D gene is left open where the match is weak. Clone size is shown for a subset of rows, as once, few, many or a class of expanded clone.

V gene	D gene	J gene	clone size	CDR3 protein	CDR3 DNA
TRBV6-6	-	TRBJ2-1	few	CASSHYSGGASYNEQFF	TGTGCCAGCAGTCATTACTCTGGCGGGGCTTCCTACAATGAGCAGTTCTTC
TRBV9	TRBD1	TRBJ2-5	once	CASSPGTAQQETQYF	TGTGCCAGCAGCCCCGGGACAGCGCAACAAGAGACCCAGTACTTC
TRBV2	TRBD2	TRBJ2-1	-	CASSEIAGAFNEQFF	TGTGCCAGCAGTGAAATCGCGGGAGCCTTCAATGAGCAGTTCTTC
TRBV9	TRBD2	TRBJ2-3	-	CASSVDWAGGGNTQYF	TGTGCCAGCAGCGTAGATTGGGCGGGAGGAGGAAATACGCAGTATTTT
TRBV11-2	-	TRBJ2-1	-	CASSPQGRANNEQFF	TGTGCCAGCAGCCCCCAGGGGAGGGCCAACAATGAGCAGTTCTTC
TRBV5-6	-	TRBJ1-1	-	CASSGHLEAFF	TGTGCCAGCAGCGGGCACCTTGAGGCTTTCTTT
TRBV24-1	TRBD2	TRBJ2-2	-	CATSNSASGRVTGELFF	TGTGCCACCAGTAATTCGGCTAGCGGGAGGGTCACCGGGGAGCTGTTTTTT
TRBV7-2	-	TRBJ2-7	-	CASSFLSYEQYF	TGTGCCAGCAGCTTCCTGAGCTACGAGCAGTACTTC
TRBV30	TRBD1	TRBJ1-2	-	CAWRTPGGVYGYTF	TGTGCCTGGAGGACCCCAGGGGGCGTTTATGGCTACACCTTC
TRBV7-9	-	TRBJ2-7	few	CASSLGGLGYEQYF	TGTGCCAGCAGCTTAGGAGGGCTTGGCTACGAGCAGTACTTC
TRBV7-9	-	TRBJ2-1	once	CASNQQGSAEQFF	TGTGCCAGCAACCAACAGGGTTCGGCTGAGCAGTTCTTC
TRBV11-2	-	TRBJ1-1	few	CASSLMVLGGRLNTEAFF	TGTGCCAGCAGCTTAATGGTCTTGGGTGGCAGGTTGAACACTGAAGCTTTCTTT
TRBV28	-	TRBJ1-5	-	CASSAPTGYSNQPQHF	TGTGCCAGCAGTGCCCCTACAGGGTATAGCAATCAGCCCCAGCATTTT
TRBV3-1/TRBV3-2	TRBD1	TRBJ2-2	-	CASSRDRSTGELFF	TGTGCCAGCAGTCGGGACAGGAGCACCGGGGAGCTGTTTTTT
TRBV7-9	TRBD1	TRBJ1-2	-	CASTPPGGGYGYTF	TGTGCCAGCACACCTCCAGGGGGCGGCTATGGCTACACCTTC
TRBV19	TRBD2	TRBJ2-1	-	CASSIKGLAPIYSYNEQFF	TGTGCCAGTAGTATTAAGGGACTAGCTCCCATTTATTCCTACAATGAGCAGTTCTTC
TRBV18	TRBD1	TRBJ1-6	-	CASSLNRGNNSPLHF	TGTGCCAGCTCACTAAACAGGGGCAATAATTCACCCCTCCACTTT
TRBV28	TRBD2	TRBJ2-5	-	CASQPRAGGGRGQYF	TGTGCCAGCCAACCCCGGGCGGGGGGTGGACGGGGCCAGTACTTC
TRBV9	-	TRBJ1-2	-	CASSATLGQGNGYTF	TGTGCCAGCAGTGCTACGCTGGGGCAGGGGAACGGCTACACCTTC
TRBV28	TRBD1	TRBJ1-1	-	CASSRTGEGITEAFF	TGTGCCAGCAGTCGGACAGGGGAAGGGATCACTGAAGCTTTCTTT
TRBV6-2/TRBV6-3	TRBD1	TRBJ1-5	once	CASSSPPGQGVGQPQHF	TGTGCCAGCAGTTCGCCGCCCGGACAGGGAGTAGGGCAGCCCCAGCATTTT
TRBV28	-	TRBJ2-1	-	CASSPHIAAGRNEQFF	TGTGCCAGCAGTCCCCATATAGCGGCCGGAAGGAATGAGCAGTTCTTC
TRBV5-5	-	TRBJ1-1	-	CASSLGSHTEAFF	TGTGCCAGCAGCTTAGGTAGCCACACTGAAGCTTTCTTT
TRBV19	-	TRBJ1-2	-	CASSAPLARLYGYTF	TGTGCCAGTAGTGCCCCCTTGGCAAGACTCTATGGCTACACCTTC
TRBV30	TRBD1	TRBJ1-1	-	CAWSGDRRTEAFF	TGTGCCTGGAGTGGGGACAGGAGGACTGAAGCTTTCTTT
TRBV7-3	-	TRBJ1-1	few	CASSARAGHTEAFF	TGTGCCAGCAGCGCCAGGGCGGGGCACACTGAAGCTTTCTTT
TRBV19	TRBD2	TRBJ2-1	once	CASSSGRALGEQFF	TGTGCCAGTAGTAGCGGGAGGGCCTTGGGTGAGCAGTTCTTC
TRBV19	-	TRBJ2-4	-	CASSNVGSPHIQYF	TGTGCCAGTAGTAACGTGGGCAGCCCTCACATTCAGTACTTC
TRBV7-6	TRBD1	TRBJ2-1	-	CASSLRTGAGNEQFF	TGTGCCAGCAGCTTAAGGACAGGGGCTGGTAATGAGCAGTTCTTC